The 27 T cell receptor beta chains below all came from one sample that was sequenced in a study of blood T cell repertoires in COVID-19. Measured with immunoSEQ multiplex PCR; TCRdb has only the in-frame clones, and not every one. The profile shows 250,000 to 350,000 clones, about 80% of them singletons. Sequencing was carried out using peripheral blood. Receptors originate from a person aged 65-85 years with COVID-19, enrolled during active disease.

This clone has only one observation. V usage is TRBV27 and J usage is TRBJ2-5; 9 bases match TRBD2. Per germline, CDR1 MNHEY and CDR2 SMNVEV (reference sequence). The CDR3 sequence is 15 residues long. J lost 5 bases, V lost 5 bases, and 9 bases had no gene match. In DNA form, the CDR3 reads TGTGCCAGCAGTCCCTTGCGGGGGGGGCTGGAGACCCAGTACTTC. The encoded protein is CASSPLRGGLETQYF.

The rearrangement links TRBV5-5 to TRBJ1-4; D unresolved. CDR1 is SGHKS, CDR2 YYEKEE, per germline (reference sequence). Trimming cost V 1 base and J 8 bases, with 15 bases left between them. CDR3 length: 15 residues. CDR3 amino acids: CASSLNKPGGEKLFF. The CDR3, as DNA: TGTGCCAGCAGCTTGAACAAACCCGGCGGAGAAAAACTGTTTTTT.

The chain is built from TRBV6-1 and TRBJ1-3; 7 bases fit TRBD1. CDR1 and CDR2 from the germline V gene are MNHNS and SASEGT. The CDR3 contains 17 residues. Trimming cost V 0 bases and J 0 bases; bases outside gene matches: 5. Here the CDR3 reads CASSEARQGTSGNTIYF. The CDR3 nucleotides read TGTGCCAGCAGTGAAGCCCGACAGGGCACCTCTGGAAACACCATATATTTT.

The V call is TRBV30, the J call TRBJ1-2, with 9 bases that match TRBD1. The CDR3 runs 13 residues. CDR1 GTSNPN and CDR2 SVGIG come from the germline V gene (reference sequence). Trimming cost V 7 bases and J 7 bases; bases outside gene matches: 10. CDR3 protein: CASNRDRAAGYTF. In nucleotides, the CDR3 is TGTGCCTCCAACCGGGACAGGGCGGCTGGCTACACCTTC. Based on the CDR3 plus reference TRBV30 and TRBJ1-2, the full variable domain is SQTIHQWPATLVQPVGSPLSLECTVEGTSNPNLYWYRQAAGRGLQLLFYSVGIGQISSEVPQNLSASRPQDRQFILSSKKLLLSDSGFYLCASNRDRAAGYTFGSGTRLTVV.

The rearrangement joins TRBV5-1 to TRBJ2-2; 7 bases align to TRBD1. The length of the CDR3 is 16 residues. V lost 2 bases and J lost 3; bases outside the gene matches: 7. Germline CDR1 is SGHRS and CDR2 is YFSETQ. The CDR3 reads CASSLTGAADTGELFF. Written as DNA, the CDR3 is TGCGCCAGCAGCTTAACAGGGGCCGCGGACACCGGGGAGCTGTTTTTT.

This chain uses TRBV2 with TRBJ2-7, with 8 nucleotides matching TRBD1. The J segment lost 2 bases and the V segment lost 5 bases, leaving 8 bases of the junction unmatched. The CDR3 consists of 15 residues. Germline CDR1 is SNHLY and CDR2 is FYNNEI. The CDR3 sequence is CASSLMTGATYEQYF. The CDR3, as DNA: TGTGCCAGCAGTCTTATGACAGGGGCAACCTACGAGCAGTACTTC.

A few counts support this clone. V is TRBV3-1 (or the pseudogene TRBV3-2) and J is TRBJ1-2, with D tentatively TRBD1 (6 bases). The CDR3 spans 14 residues. Trimming cost V 4 bases and J 4 bases, with 13 bases left between them. Germline V lookup: CDR1 LGHDT, CDR2 YNNKEL (reference sequence). DNA of the CDR3: TGTGCCAGCAGCCCATCGACAGGACTCTATGGCTACACCTTC. Protein product: CASSPSTGLYGYTF.

This chain uses TRBV7-2 with TRBJ2-1; 10 bases agree with TRBD2. The CDR3 loop spans 17 amino acids. Germline V gives CDR1 SGHTA, CDR2 FQGNSA. V was pared by 1 base and J by 0 bases, with 3 bases of the junction left unmatched. This CDR3 reads CASSLEASGSSYNEQFF. CDR3 DNA sequence: TGTGCCAGCAGCTTAGAGGCTAGCGGGAGCTCCTACAATGAGCAGTTCTTC. Full variable domain (missing parts from reference TRBV7-2 and TRBJ2-1): GAGVSQSPSNKVTEKGKDVELRCDPISGHTALYWYRQSLGQGLEFLIYFQGNSAPDKSGLPSDRFSAERTGGSVSTLTIQRTQQEDSAVYLCASSLEASGSSYNEQFFGPGTRLTVL.

The chain joins TRBV28 to TRBJ1-5, with no clear D. Germline V gives CDR1 MDHEN, CDR2 SYDVKM. CDR3 length equals 15 residues. V was shortened by 5 bases and J by 8 bases, with 19 bases between the two germline ends. The CDR3 nucleotides read TGTGCCAGCAGTCCATTCGGGAGACTCCTGGAGCCCCAGCATTTT. It translates to CASSPFGRLLEPQHF. The whole variable domain, remainder taken from reference TRBV28 and TRBJ1-5, is DVKVTQSSRYLVKRTGEKVFLECVQDMDHENMFWYRQDPGLGLRLIYFSYDVKMKEKGDIPEGYSVSREKKERFSLILESASTNQTSMYLCASSPFGRLLEPQHFGDGTRLSIL.

In its sample, this clone was seen once. The chain combines TRBV19 with TRBJ2-7, with TRBD1 identical over 7 bases. Trimming cost V 2 bases and J 3 bases; bases outside gene matches: 4. Germline CDR1 reads LNHDA; CDR2 reads SQIVND (reference sequence). This CDR3 has 14 amino acids. The DNA for the CDR3 is TGTGCCAGTAGTATAATCCCAGGGGGCTACGAGCAGTACTTC. Its protein is CASSIIPGGYEQYF.

CDR3 DNA sequence: TGTGCCAGCAGTCGGGACAAATATCAGCCCCAGCATTTT. Protein product: CASSRDKYQPQHF. The chain combines TRBV2 with TRBJ1-5, with D maybe TRBD1 (6 bases). CDR3 length equals 13 residues. Germline CDR1 and CDR2: SNHLY and FYNNEI. Trimming cost V 5 bases and J 5 bases, with 10 bases left between them.

V is TRBV15 and J is TRBJ1-4, with TRBD1 matching 9 bases. Germline trimming cut 3 bases from V and 8 bases from J; bases unmatched to any gene: 7. The V gene's germline CDR1 is LNHNV and CDR2 YYDKDF (reference sequence). The CDR3 length is 15 residues. DNA for the CDR3: TGTGCCACCAGCAGGGAGAGGACAGGGGCCGAAAAACTGTTTTTT. It is translated as CATSRERTGAEKLFF.

The gene calls are TRBV4-3 and TRBJ1-6; no clear D gene. In germline, CDR1 is LGHNA, CDR2 YSLEER. The V end lost 2 bases, the J end lost 0 bases, and 14 bases lay between the germline ends. The CDR3 has 18 amino acids. The CDR3 region is CASSQSRLSSSYNSPLHF. The CDR3 DNA reads TGCGCCAGCAGCCAATCCCGGCTTTCTAGCTCCTATAATTCACCCCTCCACTTT.

The chain links TRBV9 to TRBJ2-1; TRBD1 agrees at 9 bases. Germline-derived CDR1 and CDR2 are SGDLS and YYNGEE. V dropped 4 bases and J dropped 4; count of bases not matched to a gene: 12. The CDR3 spans 17 residues. This CDR3 reads CASSPIPGTGWYNEQFF. CDR3 coding DNA: TGTGCCAGCAGCCCCATTCCCGGGACAGGGTGGTACAATGAGCAGTTCTTC.

This clone was seen only once. This chain connects TRBV20-1 to TRBJ1-2, with D perhaps TRBD1 (5 bases). Germline V gene lookup returns CDR1 DFQATT and CDR2 SNEGSKA (reference sequence). V lost 2 bases and J lost 8, with 9 bases in between. This CDR3 contains 11 residues. DNA for the CDR3: TGCAGTGCTAGACAGGGAAAGGGCTACACCTTC. Protein product: CSARQGKGYTF.

The chain links TRBV13 to TRBJ2-3; the match to TRBD2 covers 9 bases. The V gene's germline CDR1 is PRHDT and CDR2 FYEKMQ (reference sequence). The CDR3 is made up of 16 amino acids. With 4 bases clipped from V and 5 bases from J, the junction kept 10 bases outside the gene matches. The CDR3 loop is CASSSPLLAGVDTQYF. The DNA for the CDR3 is TGTGCCAGCAGCTCGCCCCTCTTAGCGGGGGTAGATACGCAGTATTTT.

The chain links TRBV7-2 to TRBJ1-4; the match to TRBD1 covers 10 bases. The CDR3 consists of 17 residues. With V trimmed by 2 bases and J by 5 bases, 8 bases remained unmatched. Germline-derived CDR1 and CDR2 are SGHTA and FQGNSA. The DNA for the CDR3 is TGTGCCAGCAGCTTACGCTCTTTGGGACAGGGGAATGAAAAACTGTTTTTT. It yields the protein CASSLRSLGQGNEKLFF.

The V call is TRBV20-1, the J call TRBJ2-7; possibly TRBD2 for D (5 bases). The germline V and J ends were trimmed by 5 bases and 5 bases, with 10 bases remaining between them. The germline V gene has CDR1 DFQATT and CDR2 SNEGSKA (reference sequence). The CDR3 has 11 amino acids. The CDR3 DNA follows: TGCAGTGCTGCTAGCATCCACGAGCAGTACTTC. It specifies CSAASIHEQYF.

This clone was counted a single time. The chain is built from TRBV7-8 and TRBJ1-5, with a weak D call TRBD1 (6 bases). The CDR3 loop spans 13 amino acids. Deletions cut 1 base from V and 9 bases from J, with 10 bases between. Germline V gene lookup returns CDR1 SGHVS and CDR2 FQNEAQ. For the CDR3, the DNA is TGTGCCAGCAGCTTAGACAGGGTAGGGCCCCAGCATTTT. Translation: CASSLDRVGPQHF.

This clone has only a few counts. V is TRBV28 and J is TRBJ2-4; D may be TRBD2 (6 bases). Per germline, CDR1 MDHEN and CDR2 SYDVKM. The CDR3 loop spans 15 amino acids. Between the trimmed V and J ends, which lost 6 bases and 0 bases, there was a span of 12 bases. CDR3 loop: CASRGSGKAKNIQYF. CDR3 nucleotide sequence: TGTGCCAGCAGGGGTAGCGGAAAAGCCAAAAACATTCAGTACTTC.

CDR3 sequence: CASSYRQGYNSPLHF. CDR3 DNA sequence: TGTGCCAGCAGTTACCGACAGGGTTATAATTCACCCCTCCACTTT. The rearrangement joins TRBV6-5 to TRBJ1-6; 7 bases are a match to TRBD1. The CDR3 contains 15 residues. The V segment lost 2 bases and the J segment 4 bases; nucleotides outside the gene matches: 2. Per germline, CDR1 MNHEY and CDR2 SVGAGI.

The CDR3 nucleotides read TGTGCCAGCAGTGAAATCCTTCACGGGGGACGGGAGACCCAGTACTTC. This sequence encodes CASSEILHGGRETQYF. The gene calls are TRBV2 and TRBJ2-5; D may be TRBD2 (6 bases). Germline V gene data show CDR1 as SNHLY and CDR2 as FYNNEI. The CDR3 runs to 16 residues. The V and J ends lost 2 bases and 5 bases respectively, with 18 bases between them.

The V gene is TRBV7-2, the J gene TRBJ2-5; D possibly corresponds to TRBD1 (6 bases). Trimming pared 5 bases from V and 5 bases from J, leaving 12 bases between. The CDR3 has 13 residues. The germline V gene encodes CDR1 SGHTA and CDR2 FQGNSA. The CDR3 protein is CASSRGSGETQYF. CDR3 coding DNA: TGTGCCAGCAGCAGGGGGTCCGGGGAGACCCAGTACTTC.

This clone was recorded once. J is TRBJ2-1 and V is TRBV5-1, with TRBD2 matching 7 bases. Germline CDR1 SGHRS, CDR2 YFSETQ. CDR3 length: 16 amino acids. J lost 2 bases, V lost 4 bases, and 9 bases had no gene match. CDR3 coding DNA: TGCGCCAGCAGCGGGAGAGGGACTACGGCCTACAATGAGCAGTTCTTC. Its protein is CASSGRGTTAYNEQFF.

The rearrangement joins TRBV7-9 to TRBJ2-5; 7 bases are a match to TRBD1. The CDR3 is made up of 15 amino acids. The J segment lost 2 bases and the V segment lost 5 bases, leaving 8 bases of the junction unmatched. Germline V gene lookup returns CDR1 SEHNR and CDR2 FQNEAQ (reference sequence). This CDR3 reads CASSRRTGQQETQYF. The CDR3 DNA is TGTGCCAGCAGCCGGAGGACAGGACAACAAGAGACCCAGTACTTC.

The CDR3 protein is CASSYGRLADRTDTQYF. The CDR3 nucleotides read TGTGCCAGCAGCTATGGAAGACTAGCGGATAGGACAGATACGCAGTATTTT. The gene calls are TRBV7-9 and TRBJ2-3, with 9 bases matching TRBD2. CDR1 and CDR2 (germline): SEHNR, FQNEAQ (reference sequence). This CDR3 spans 17 amino acids. Unmatched junction bases numbered 11, after V lost 4 bases and J lost 3 bases.

The chain employs TRBV18 and TRBJ2-7, with 8 bases identical to TRBD1. CDR3 length equals 15 residues. V trimming: 6 bases; J trimming: 5 bases; junction bases outside the gene matches: 12. Germline V gene lookup returns CDR1 KGHSH and CDR2 LQKENI. The CDR3 bases are TGTGCCAGCTCTCGAGAGACAGGGGAGCTACACGAGCAGTACTTC. Translation gives CASSRETGELHEQYF.